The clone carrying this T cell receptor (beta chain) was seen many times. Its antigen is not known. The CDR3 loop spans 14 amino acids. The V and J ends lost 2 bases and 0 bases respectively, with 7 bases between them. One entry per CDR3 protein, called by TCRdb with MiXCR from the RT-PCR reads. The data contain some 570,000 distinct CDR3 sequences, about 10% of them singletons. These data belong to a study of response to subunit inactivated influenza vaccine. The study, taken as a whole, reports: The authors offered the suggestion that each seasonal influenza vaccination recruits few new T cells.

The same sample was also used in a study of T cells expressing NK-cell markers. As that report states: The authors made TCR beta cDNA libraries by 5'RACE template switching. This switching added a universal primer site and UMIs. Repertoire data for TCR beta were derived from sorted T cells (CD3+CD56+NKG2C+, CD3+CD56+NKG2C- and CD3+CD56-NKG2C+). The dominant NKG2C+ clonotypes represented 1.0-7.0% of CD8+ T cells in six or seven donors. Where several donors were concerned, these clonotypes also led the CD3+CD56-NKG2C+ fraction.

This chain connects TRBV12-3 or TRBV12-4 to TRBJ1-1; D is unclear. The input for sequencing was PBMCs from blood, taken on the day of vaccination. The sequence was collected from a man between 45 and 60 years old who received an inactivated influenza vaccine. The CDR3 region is CASSLLTMNTEAFF. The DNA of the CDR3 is TGTGCCAGCAGTTTATTAACCATGAACACTGAAGCTTTCTTT.